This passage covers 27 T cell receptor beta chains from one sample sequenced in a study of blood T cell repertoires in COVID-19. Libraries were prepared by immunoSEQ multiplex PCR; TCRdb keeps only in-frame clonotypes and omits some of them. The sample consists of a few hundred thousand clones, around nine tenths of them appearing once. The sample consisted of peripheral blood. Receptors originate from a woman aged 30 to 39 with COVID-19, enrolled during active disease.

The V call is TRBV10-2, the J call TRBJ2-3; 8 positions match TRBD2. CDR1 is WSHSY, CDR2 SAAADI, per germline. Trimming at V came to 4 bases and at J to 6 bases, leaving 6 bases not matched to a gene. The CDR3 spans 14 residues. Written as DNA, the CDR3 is TGCGCCAGCAGTGCGGGGGGGCCAAGTGATACGCAGTATTTT. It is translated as CASSAGGPSDTQYF.

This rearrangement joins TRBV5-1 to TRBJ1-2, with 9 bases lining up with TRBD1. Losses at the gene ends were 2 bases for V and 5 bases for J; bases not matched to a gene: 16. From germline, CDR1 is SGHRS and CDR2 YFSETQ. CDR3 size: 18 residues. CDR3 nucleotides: TGCGCCAGCAGCTTTTTACCGGGACAGGGCAGCGATCGGTATGGCTACACCTTC. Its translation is CASSFLPGQGSDRYGYTF.

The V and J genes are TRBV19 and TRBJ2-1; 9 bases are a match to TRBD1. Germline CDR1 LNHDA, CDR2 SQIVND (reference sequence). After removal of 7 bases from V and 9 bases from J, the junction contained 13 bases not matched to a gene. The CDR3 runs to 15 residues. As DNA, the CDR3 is TGTGCCAGTATTACTACTACAGGGGGCCAGGGTGAGCAGTTCTTC. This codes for CASITTTGGQGEQFF. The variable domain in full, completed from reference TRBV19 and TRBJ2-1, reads DGGITQSPKYLFRKEGQNVTLSCEQNLNHDAMYWYRQDPGQGLRLIYYSQIVNDFQKGDIAEGYSVSREKKESFPLTVTSAQKNPTAFYLCASITTTGGQGEQFFGPGTRLTVL.

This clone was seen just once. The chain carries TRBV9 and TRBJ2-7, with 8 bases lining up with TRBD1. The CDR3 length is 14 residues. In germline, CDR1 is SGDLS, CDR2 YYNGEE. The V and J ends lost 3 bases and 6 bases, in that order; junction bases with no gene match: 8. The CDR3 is CASSAGQGTGEQYF. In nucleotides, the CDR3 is TGTGCCAGCAGCGCTGGACAGGGAACGGGCGAGCAGTACTTC.

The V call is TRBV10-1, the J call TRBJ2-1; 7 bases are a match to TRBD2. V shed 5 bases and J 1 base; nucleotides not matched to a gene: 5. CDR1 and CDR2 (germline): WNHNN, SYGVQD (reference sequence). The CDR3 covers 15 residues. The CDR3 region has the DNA TGCGCCAGCAGTCCCAGCGGGGAGTCCTACAATGAGCAGTTCTTC. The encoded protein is CASSPSGESYNEQFF.

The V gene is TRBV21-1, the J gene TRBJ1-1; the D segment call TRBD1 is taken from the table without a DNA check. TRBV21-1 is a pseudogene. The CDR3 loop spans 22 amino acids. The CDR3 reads CASSKGTGQGALHSLPNTEAFF. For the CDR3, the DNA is TGTGCCAGCAGCAAAGGTACCGGACAGGGGGCTCTACACTCCCTTCCAAACACTGAAGCTTTCTTT.

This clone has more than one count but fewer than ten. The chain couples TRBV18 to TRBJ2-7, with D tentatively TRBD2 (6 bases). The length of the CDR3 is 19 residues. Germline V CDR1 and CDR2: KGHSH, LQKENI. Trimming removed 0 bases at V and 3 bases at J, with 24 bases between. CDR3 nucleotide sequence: TGTGCCAGCTCACCACCTATTGCGGGGACCCTTTTCACGCTCTACGAGCAGTACTTC. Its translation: CASSPPIAGTLFTLYEQYF.

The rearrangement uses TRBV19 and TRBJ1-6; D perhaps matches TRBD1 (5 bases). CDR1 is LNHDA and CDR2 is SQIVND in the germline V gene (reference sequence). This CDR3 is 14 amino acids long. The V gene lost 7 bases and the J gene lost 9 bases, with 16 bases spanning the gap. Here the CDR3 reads CASNYGAGFSPLHF. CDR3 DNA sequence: TGTGCCAGTAACTATGGGGCAGGGTTTTCACCCCTCCACTTT. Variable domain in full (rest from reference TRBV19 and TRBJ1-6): DGGITQSPKYLFRKEGQNVTLSCEQNLNHDAMYWYRQDPGQGLRLIYYSQIVNDFQKGDIAEGYSVSREKKESFPLTVTSAQKNPTAFYLCASNYGAGFSPLHFGNGTRLTVT.

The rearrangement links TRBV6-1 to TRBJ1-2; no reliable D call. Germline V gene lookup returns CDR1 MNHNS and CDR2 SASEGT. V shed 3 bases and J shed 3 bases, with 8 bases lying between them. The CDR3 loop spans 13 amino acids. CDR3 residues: CASSDRDHYGYTF. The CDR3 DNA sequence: TGTGCCAGCAGTGACCGGGATCACTATGGCTACACCTTC.

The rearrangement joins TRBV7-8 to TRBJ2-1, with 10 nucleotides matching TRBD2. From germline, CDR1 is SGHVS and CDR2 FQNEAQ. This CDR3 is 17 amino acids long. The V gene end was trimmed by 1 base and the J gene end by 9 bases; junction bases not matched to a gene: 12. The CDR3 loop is CASSLEPRTSGAGEQFF. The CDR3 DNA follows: TGTGCCAGCAGCTTAGAACCCCGTACTAGCGGGGCGGGTGAGCAGTTCTTC.

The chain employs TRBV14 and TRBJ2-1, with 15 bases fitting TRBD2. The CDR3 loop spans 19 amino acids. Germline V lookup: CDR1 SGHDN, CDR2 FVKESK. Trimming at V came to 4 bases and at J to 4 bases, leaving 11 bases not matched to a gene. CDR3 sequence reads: CASSPRPGLAGGRYNEQFF. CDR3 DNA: TGTGCCAGCAGCCCCCGGCCGGGACTAGCGGGGGGCCGGTACAATGAGCAGTTCTTC.

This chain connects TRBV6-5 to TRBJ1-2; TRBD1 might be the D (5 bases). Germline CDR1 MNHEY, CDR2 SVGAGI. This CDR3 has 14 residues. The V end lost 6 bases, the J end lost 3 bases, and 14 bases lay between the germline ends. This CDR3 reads CASRRAGVDYGYTF. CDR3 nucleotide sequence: TGTGCCAGCAGACGTGCGGGGGTAGACTATGGCTACACCTTC.

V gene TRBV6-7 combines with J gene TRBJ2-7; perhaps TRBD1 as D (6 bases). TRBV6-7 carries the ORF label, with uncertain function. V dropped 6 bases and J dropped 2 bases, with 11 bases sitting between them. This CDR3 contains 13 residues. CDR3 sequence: CASSCTGTYEQYF. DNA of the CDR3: TGTGCCAGCAGCTGTACAGGGACCTACGAGCAGTACTTC.

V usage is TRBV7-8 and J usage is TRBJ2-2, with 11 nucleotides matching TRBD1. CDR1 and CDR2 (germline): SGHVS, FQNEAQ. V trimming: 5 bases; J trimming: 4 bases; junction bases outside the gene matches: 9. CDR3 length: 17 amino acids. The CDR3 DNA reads TGTGCCAGCAGCGTCACCGGGACAGGGGGATCCACCGGGGAGCTGTTTTTT. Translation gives CASSVTGTGGSTGELFF.

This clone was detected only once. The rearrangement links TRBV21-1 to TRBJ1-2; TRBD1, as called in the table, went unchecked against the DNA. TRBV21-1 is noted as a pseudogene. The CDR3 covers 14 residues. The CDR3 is CASSATGGAGGYTF. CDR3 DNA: TGTGCCAGCAGCGCGACAGGGGGCGCCGGGGGCTACACCTTC.

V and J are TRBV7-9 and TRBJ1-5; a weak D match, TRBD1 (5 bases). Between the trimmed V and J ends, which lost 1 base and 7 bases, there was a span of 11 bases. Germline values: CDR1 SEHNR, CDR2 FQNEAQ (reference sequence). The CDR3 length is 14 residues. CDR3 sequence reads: CASSLGPGVQPQHF. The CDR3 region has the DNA TGTGCCAGCAGCTTAGGGCCGGGGGTCCAGCCCCAGCATTTT.

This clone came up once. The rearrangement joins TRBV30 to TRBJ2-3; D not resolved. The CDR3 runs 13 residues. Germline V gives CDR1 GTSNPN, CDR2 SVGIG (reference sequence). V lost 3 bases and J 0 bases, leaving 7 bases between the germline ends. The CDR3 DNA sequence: TGTGCCTGGAGCGTCTCTAGCACAGATACGCAGTATTTT. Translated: CAWSVSSTDTQYF. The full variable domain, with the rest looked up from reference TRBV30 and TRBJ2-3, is SQTIHQWPATLVQPVGSPLSLECTVEGTSNPNLYWYRQAAGRGLQLLFYSVGIGQISSEVPQNLSASRPQDRQFILSSKKLLLSDSGFYLCAWSVSSTDTQYFGPGTRLTVL.

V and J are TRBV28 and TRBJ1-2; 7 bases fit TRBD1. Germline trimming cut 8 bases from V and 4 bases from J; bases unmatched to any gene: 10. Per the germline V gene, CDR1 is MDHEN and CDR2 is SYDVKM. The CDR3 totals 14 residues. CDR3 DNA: TGTGCCAGCGGGCGAGGGGGCAATGTCTATGGCTACACCTTC. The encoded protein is CASGRGGNVYGYTF.

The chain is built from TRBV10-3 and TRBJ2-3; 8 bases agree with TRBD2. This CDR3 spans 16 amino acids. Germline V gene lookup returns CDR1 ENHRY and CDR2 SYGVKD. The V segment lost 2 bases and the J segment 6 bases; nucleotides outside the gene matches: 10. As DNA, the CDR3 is TGTGCCATCAGTGAGACTCCGGGGGGGCTCGGTGATACGCAGTATTTT. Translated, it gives CAISETPGGLGDTQYF.

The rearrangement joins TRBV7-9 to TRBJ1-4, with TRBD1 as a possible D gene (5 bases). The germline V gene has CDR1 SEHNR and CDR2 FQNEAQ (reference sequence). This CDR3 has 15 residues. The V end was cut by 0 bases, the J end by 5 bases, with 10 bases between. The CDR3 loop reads CASSLATVANEKLFF. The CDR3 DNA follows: TGTGCCAGCAGCTTAGCGACAGTGGCGAATGAAAAACTGTTTTTT. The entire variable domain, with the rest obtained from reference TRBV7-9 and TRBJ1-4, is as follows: DTGVSQNPRHKITKRGQNVTFRCDPISEHNRLYWYRQTLGQGPEFLTYFQNEAQLEKSRLLSDRFSAERPKGSFSTLEIQRTEQGDSAMYLCASSLATVANEKLFFGSGTQLSVL.

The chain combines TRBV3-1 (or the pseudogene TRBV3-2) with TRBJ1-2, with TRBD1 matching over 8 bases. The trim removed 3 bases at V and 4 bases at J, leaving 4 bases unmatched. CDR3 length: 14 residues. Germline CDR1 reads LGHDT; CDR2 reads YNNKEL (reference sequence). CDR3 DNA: TGTGCCAGCAGCCAGTTGACAGGGGCCTATGGCTACACCTTC. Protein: CASSQLTGAYGYTF.

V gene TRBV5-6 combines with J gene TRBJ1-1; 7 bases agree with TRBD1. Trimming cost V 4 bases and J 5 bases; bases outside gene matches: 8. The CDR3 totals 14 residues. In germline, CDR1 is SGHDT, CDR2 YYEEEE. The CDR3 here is CASSPNHRGTEAFF. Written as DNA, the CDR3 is TGTGCCAGCAGCCCTAATCACAGGGGAACTGAAGCTTTCTTT.

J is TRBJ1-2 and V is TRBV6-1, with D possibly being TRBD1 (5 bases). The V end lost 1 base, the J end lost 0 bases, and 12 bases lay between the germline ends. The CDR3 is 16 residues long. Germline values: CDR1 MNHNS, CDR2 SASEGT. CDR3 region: CASSEVGTAANYGYTF. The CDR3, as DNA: TGTGCCAGCAGTGAAGTCGGGACTGCGGCTAACTATGGCTACACCTTC.

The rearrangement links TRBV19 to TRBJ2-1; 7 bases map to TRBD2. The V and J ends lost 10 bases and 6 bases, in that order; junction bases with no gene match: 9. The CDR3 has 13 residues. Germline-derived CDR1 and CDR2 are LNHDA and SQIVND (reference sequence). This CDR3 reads CATTPGGTNEQFF. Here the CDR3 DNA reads TGTGCCACCACACCCGGGGGGACCAATGAGCAGTTCTTC.

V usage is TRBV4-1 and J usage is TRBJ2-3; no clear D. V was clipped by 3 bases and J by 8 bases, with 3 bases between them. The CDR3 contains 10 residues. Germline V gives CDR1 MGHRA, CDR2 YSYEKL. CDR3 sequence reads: CASSHGTQYF. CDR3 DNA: TGCGCCAGCAGCCACGGTACGCAGTATTTT.

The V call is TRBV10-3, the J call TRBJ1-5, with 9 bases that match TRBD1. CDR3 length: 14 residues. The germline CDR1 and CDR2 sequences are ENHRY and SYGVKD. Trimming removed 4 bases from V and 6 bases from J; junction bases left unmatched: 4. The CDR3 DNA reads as TGTGCCATCAGTGCAACAGGGGGCGGTCAGCCCCAGCATTTT. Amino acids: CAISATGGGQPQHF.

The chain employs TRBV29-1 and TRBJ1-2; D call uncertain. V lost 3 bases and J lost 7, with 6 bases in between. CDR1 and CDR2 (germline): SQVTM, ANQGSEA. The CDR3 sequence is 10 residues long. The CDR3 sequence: CSVDKSGYTF. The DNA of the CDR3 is TGCAGCGTTGACAAGAGTGGCTACACCTTC.